Listed here is a single TCR beta chain. The data derive from a study of shared clonotypes between healthy human individuals. For the study at large: CD8 memory received one plate per donor, CD8 naive two, CD4 memory three and CD4 naive three.

TCRdb keeps only in-frame clones here, not all; method: immunoSEQ multiplex PCR. The data contain 550,000 to 700,000 clones, roughly 73% of them singletons. The CD4+ fraction was divided into a CD45RA+ naive subset and a CD45RA-negative memory subset. The CDR3 length is 13 residues. CDR1 and CDR2 (germline): KGHSH, LQKENI. With V trimmed by 3 bases and J by 5 bases, 4 bases remained unmatched. Sequenced sample: memory CD4+ T cells sorted from blood. This sample's subset: CD45RA-negative fraction. The sequence was collected from a young woman in good health. The J gene is TRBJ2-7, the V gene TRBV18, with 7 bases fitting TRBD1. CDR3 residues: CASSPNRGNEQYF. CDR3 sequence (DNA): TGTGCCAGCTCACCGAACAGGGGTAACGAGCAGTACTTC.